The 31 T cell receptor beta chains listed next were all sequenced from one sample in a study of cytomegalovirus exposure and HLA in healthy donors. Primers: 60 Vbeta forward and 13 Jbeta reverse. The data were produced by immunoSEQ multiplex PCR, yet TCRdb's version contains in-frame clones alone and is incomplete. This sample has approximately 97,000 clones, with approximately 80% found just once. Sequenced material: PBMCs. These receptors originate from a male donor in good health and CMV-seropositive.

The genes are TRBV7-3 and TRBJ2-4; 12 bases are a match to TRBD2. This CDR3 comprises 21 residues. Per the germline V gene, CDR1 is SGHTA and CDR2 is FQGTGA. V shed 3 bases, J shed 1 base, and the junction held 16 bases outside the gene matches. Written as DNA, the CDR3 is TGTGCCAGCAGCTTTTTTCCCCTAGCGGGAGGGCCGTGGTTTGCCAAAAACATTCAGTACTTC. Its protein product is CASSFFPLAGGPWFAKNIQYF.

This chain uses TRBV27 with TRBJ2-3; 9 bases are shared with TRBD2. Losses at the gene ends were 7 bases for V and 5 bases for J; bases not matched to a gene: 7. The germline CDR1 and CDR2 sequences are MNHEY and SMNVEV (reference sequence). The CDR3 contains 14 residues. The CDR3 DNA sequence: TGTGCCAGCACTAAGGGCGGGAGGGGAGATACGCAGTATTTT. This translates into CASTKGGRGDTQYF.

This chain connects TRBV7-7 to TRBJ2-3, with unresolved D. CDR1 SSHAT and CDR2 FNYEAQ come from the germline V gene (reference sequence). CDR3 length: 13 amino acids. The V and J ends lost 2 bases and 6 bases respectively, with 9 bases between them. CDR3 DNA: TGTGCCAGCAGCTTATATCCCGGGGATACGCAGTATTTT. Protein product: CASSLYPGDTQYF.

In its sample, this clone was seen once. The genes are TRBV7-9 and TRBJ2-3; 7 bases are a match to TRBD1. J gave up 0 bases and V 1 base, and 1 base lay outside the gene matches. Germline-derived CDR1 and CDR2 are SEHNR and FQNEAQ (reference sequence). This CDR3 has 15 residues. The CDR3 sequence is CASSLEQGSTDTQYF. For the CDR3, the DNA is TGTGCCAGCAGCTTAGAACAGGGGAGCACAGATACGCAGTATTTT.

CDR3 bases: TGTGCCTGGAGCCCGAGGACAGATGGCTACACCTTC. Its translation is CAWSPRTDGYTF. The chain combines TRBV30 with TRBJ1-2; perhaps TRBD1 as D (6 bases). The CDR3 is 12 amino acids. Per the germline V gene, CDR1 is GTSNPN and CDR2 is SVGIG (reference sequence). Trimming pared 3 bases from V and 6 bases from J, leaving 11 bases between.

The chain carries TRBV21-1 and TRBJ2-4; TRBD1 was called by the table and not checked on the DNA. TRBV21-1 is an annotated pseudogene. The CDR3 consists of 18 residues. CDR3: CASSPPKGDSRTKNSQYF. The CDR3 DNA follows: TGTGCCAGCAGCCCTCCCAAAGGGGACAGTCGCACCAAAAACAGTCAGTACTTC.

This clone was detected only a few times. V and J are TRBV5-1 and TRBJ2-7; D is possibly TRBD2 (7 bases). Between the trimmed V and J ends, which lost 3 bases and 4 bases, there was a span of 17 bases. Germline assignment: CDR1 SGHRS and CDR2 YFSETQ. The CDR3 extends over 15 amino acids. CDR3: CASSSGGTSIYEQYF. CDR3 DNA: TGCGCCAGCAGCTCCGGGGGGACAAGTATATACGAGCAGTACTTC.

This rearrangement joins TRBV4-3 to TRBJ2-5; 8 bases align to TRBD1. The CDR3 is 16 amino acids. Germline V CDR1 and CDR2: LGHNA, YSLEER. With V trimmed by 1 base and J by 4 bases, 8 bases remained unmatched. The CDR3 nucleotides are TGCGCCAGCAGCCAAGTTCACAGGGGGGCGGTAGAGACCCAGTACTTC. This translates into CASSQVHRGAVETQYF.

This rearrangement joins TRBV7-2 to TRBJ1-2, with 8 bases fitting TRBD1. The CDR3 extends over 14 amino acids. Germline values: CDR1 SGHTA, CDR2 FQGNSA. The V gene end was trimmed by 5 bases and the J gene end by 4 bases; junction bases not matched to a gene: 6. The CDR3 here is CASSVDRGIYGYTF. CDR3 sequence (DNA): TGTGCCAGCAGCGTAGACAGGGGAATCTATGGCTACACCTTC.

The chain combines TRBV15 with TRBJ1-3; possible D gene TRBD1, 5 bases. This CDR3 comprises 18 residues. CDR1 and CDR2 from the germline V gene are LNHNV and YYDKDF (reference sequence). V lost 2 bases and J lost 2, with 19 bases in between. The CDR3 DNA follows: TGTGCCACCAGCAGATCTTTTCAGGGTCGGTGGACTGGAAACACCATATATTTT. Encoded protein: CATSRSFQGRWTGNTIYF.

The chain employs TRBV30 and TRBJ2-5; TRBD1 aligns across 8 bases. Germline V lookup: CDR1 GTSNPN, CDR2 SVGIG (reference sequence). Trimming cost V 4 bases and J 8 bases; bases outside gene matches: 9. This CDR3 is 13 amino acids long. Here the CDR3 reads CAWTLGQGITQYF. The CDR3 DNA reads as TGTGCCTGGACCTTAGGACAGGGTATAACCCAGTACTTC.

The chain recombines TRBV28 with TRBJ2-1, with 7 bases that match TRBD1. After removal of 4 bases from V and 4 bases from J, the junction contained 7 bases not matched to a gene. CDR1 is MDHEN, CDR2 SYDVKM, per germline. The CDR3 has 15 amino acids. CDR3 coding DNA: TGTGCCAGCAGTTCACAGGGGAAAGGGTACAATGAGCAGTTCTTC. It codes for CASSSQGKGYNEQFF. The variable domain in full, with the rest retrieved from reference TRBV28 and TRBJ2-1, is DVKVTQSSRYLVKRTGEKVFLECVQDMDHENMFWYRQDPGLGLRLIYFSYDVKMKEKGDIPEGYSVSREKKERFSLILESASTNQTSMYLCASSSQGKGYNEQFFGPGTRLTVL.

The V call is TRBV5-4, the J call TRBJ1-1; D unclear. CDR3 size: 14 residues. V dropped 4 bases and J dropped 5 bases, with 15 bases sitting between them. Germline CDR1 reads SGHNT; CDR2 reads YYREEE (reference sequence). The CDR3 reads CASSPEERETEAFF. The CDR3, as DNA: TGTGCCAGCAGCCCGGAGGAGAGAGAGACTGAAGCTTTCTTT.

This clone has a single count. The CDR3: CASSRTPDSFSYGYTF. The CDR3 region has the DNA TGTGCCAGCAGCCGAACGCCGGACAGTTTCTCCTATGGCTACACCTTC. The chain employs TRBV11-2 and TRBJ1-2, with D maybe TRBD1 (6 bases). V dropped 5 bases and J dropped 4 bases, with 20 bases sitting between them. Germline V CDR1 and CDR2: SGHAT, FQNNGV. The CDR3 has 16 residues.

This chain joins TRBV6-5 and TRBJ2-5; 8 nucleotides align to TRBD2. In germline, CDR1 is MNHEY, CDR2 SVGAGI. This CDR3 contains 15 residues. After removal of 6 bases from V and 2 bases from J, the junction contained 8 bases not matched to a gene. The CDR3 nucleotides read TGTGCCAGCAGGAGCCTAGCGGGTGTTCAAGAGACCCAGTACTTC. Translated, it gives CASRSLAGVQETQYF.

As to this clone: At one end, the junction sequence differs from germline, possibly due to a read error. V and J are TRBV7-9 and TRBJ2-6, with a weak D call TRBD1 (5 bases). Per the germline V gene, CDR1 is SEHNR and CDR2 is FQNEAQ (reference sequence). The CDR3 loop spans 16 amino acids. CDR3 residues: CASSFSLGSGANGLTF. The CDR3 region has the DNA TGTGCCAGCAGCTTTTCGCTAGGCTCTGGGGCCAACGGCCTGACTTTC.

The V and J genes are TRBV5-1 and TRBJ2-5, with 10 bases that match TRBD2. J gave up 10 bases and V 2 bases, and 8 bases lay outside the gene matches. The CDR3 length is 14 residues. The V gene's germline CDR1 is SGHRS and CDR2 YFSETQ. The DNA of the CDR3 is TGCGCCAGCAGCTTTAGTACTAGCGGGGCTGTCCAGTACTTC. Its translation: CASSFSTSGAVQYF.

This clone came up once. This chain connects TRBV19 to TRBJ2-3; 8 positions agree with TRBD1. There are 15 residues in the CDR3. Trimming removed 7 bases from V and 4 bases from J; junction bases left unmatched: 10. Germline assignment: CDR1 LNHDA and CDR2 SQIVND (reference sequence). In nucleotides, the CDR3 is TGTGCCAGTAAGGGGACCCAGGGGGCTGCAGATACGCAGTATTTT. Its translation: CASKGTQGAADTQYF.

The sample holds one count of this clone. J is TRBJ1-1 and V is TRBV5-1, with a weak D call TRBD1 (6 bases). V was cut by 4 bases and J by 1 base, with 14 bases left in between. Germline lookup yields CDR1 SGHRS and CDR2 YFSETQ. The CDR3 loop spans 15 amino acids. The CDR3: CASSRGAGENTEAFF. CDR3 nucleotides: TGCGCCAGCAGCCGGGGGGCAGGAGAGAACACTGAAGCTTTCTTT.

This sequence joins TRBV5-1 and TRBJ2-2; D unresolved. Trimming left V 4 bases short and J 8 bases short, with 12 bases between. Germline V gene lookup returns CDR1 SGHRS and CDR2 YFSETQ. This CDR3 region has 13 residues. The CDR3 DNA follows: TGCGCCAGCAGCAACTCCTTAGAAGGGGAGCTGTTTTTT. It specifies CASSNSLEGELFF.

V usage is TRBV5-1 and J usage is TRBJ2-7, with D possibly matching TRBD2 (6 bases). The CDR3 is 16 residues long. V dropped 6 bases and J dropped 2 bases, with 21 bases sitting between them. CDR1 and CDR2 (germline): SGHRS, YFSETQ. CDR3 residues: CASTPGEGYGAYEQYF. DNA of the CDR3: TGCGCCAGCACCCCGGGAGAAGGGTACGGGGCCTACGAGCAGTACTTC.

CDR3 protein: CASSNRGGRFADEQFF. The CDR3 DNA follows: TGTGCCAGCAGCAATCGAGGCGGGAGGTTCGCGGATGAGCAGTTCTTC. The chain is built from TRBV21-1 and TRBJ2-1; the table's TRBD2 call for D was not verified on the DNA. TRBV21-1 is a recognized pseudogene. This CDR3 is built from 16 residues.

A few counts support this clone. The chain is built from TRBV7-9 and TRBJ2-3; 7 bases agree with TRBD2. The germline V gene encodes CDR1 SEHNR and CDR2 FQNEAQ (reference sequence). The length of the CDR3 is 15 residues. V gave up 5 bases and J gave up 3 bases; unmatched junction bases: 8. The CDR3 DNA sequence: TGTGCCAGCAGCGGAGCCGGGACTAATACAGATACGCAGTATTTT. Translation: CASSGAGTNTDTQYF.

The sample holds one count of this clone. V and J are TRBV5-4 and TRBJ2-7, with 7 bases that match TRBD2. This CDR3 spans 16 amino acids. Germline values: CDR1 SGHNT, CDR2 YYREEE (reference sequence). V was clipped by 6 bases and J by 6 bases; unmatched bases: 18. CDR3 region: CASNRGPGGGPGEQYF. The CDR3 coding sequence is TGTGCCAGCAACCGGGGCCCGGGGGGAGGGCCGGGCGAGCAGTACTTC.

This clone was detected only a few times. This chain connects TRBV6-5 to TRBJ2-3; tentative D call: TRBD2 (5 bases). V was cut by 0 bases and J by 6 bases, with 7 bases left in between. This CDR3 contains 13 residues. The germline V gene has CDR1 MNHEY and CDR2 SVGAGI. CDR3 coding DNA: TGTGCCAGCAGTTACTCGAGGGCGGATACGCAGTATTTT. Its translation is CASSYSRADTQYF.

This rearrangement joins TRBV14 to TRBJ1-3; unclear D gene. Per germline, CDR1 SGHDN and CDR2 FVKESK. V was shortened by 5 bases and J by 0 bases, with 17 bases between the two germline ends. This CDR3 comprises 17 residues. The CDR3, as DNA: TGTGCCAGCAGCTCCTACTCAGCTTGGAGCTCTGGAAACACCATATATTTT. Protein sequence: CASSSYSAWSSGNTIYF.

The rearrangement links TRBV19 to TRBJ1-3, with D uncertain. The CDR3 consists of 12 residues. The germline CDR1 and CDR2 sequences are LNHDA and SQIVND (reference sequence). Trimming pared 3 bases from V and 7 bases from J, leaving 7 bases between. The CDR3 coding sequence is TGTGCCAGTAGTATTTTCTCGAACACCATATATTTT. Protein product: CASSIFSNTIYF.

The J gene is TRBJ1-2, the V gene TRBV25-1; D remains ambiguous. The V gene lost 5 bases and the J gene lost 8 bases, with 18 bases spanning the gap. From germline, CDR1 is MGHDK and CDR2 SYGVNS. The CDR3 has 14 amino acids. This CDR3 reads CASSYDFDGRGYTF. In DNA form, the CDR3 reads TGTGCCAGCAGTTACGATTTTGACGGGAGGGGCTACACCTTC.

In this sample, this clone turned up a few times. One end of the junction varies from germline; a read error may be responsible. This rearrangement joins TRBV7-9 to TRBJ2-2, with 7 nucleotides matching TRBD1. This CDR3 spans 16 amino acids. Germline-derived CDR1 and CDR2 are SEHNR and FQNEAQ (reference sequence). The CDR3 spells CSSSRLTGMNTGELFF. The CDR3 DNA sequence: TGTTCCAGCAGCCGTCTGACAGGGATGAACACCGGGGAGCTGTTTTTT.

There are a few counts of this clone. The chain is built from TRBV4-2 and TRBJ2-1; 15 bases map to TRBD2. The CDR3 covers 21 residues. With 0 bases clipped from V and 5 bases from J, the junction kept 14 bases outside the gene matches. Germline CDR1 reads LGHNA; CDR2 reads YNFKEQ. The DNA of the CDR3 is TGTGCCAGCAGCCAAGAGGCTACGAGGACTAGCGGGAGGGCCCGAGACAATGAGCAGTTCTTC. Residues: CASSQEATRTSGRARDNEQFF.

The chain carries TRBV4-2 and TRBJ2-7; possible D gene TRBD2, 5 bases. CDR3 length: 15 residues. The germline V and J ends were trimmed by 1 base and 2 bases, with 12 bases remaining between them. CDR1 and CDR2 from the germline V gene are LGHNA and YNFKEQ. The CDR3, as DNA: TGTGCCAGCAGCCAAGCAAGGGAGTGCACCTACGAGCAGTACTTC. As protein: CASSQARECTYEQYF.